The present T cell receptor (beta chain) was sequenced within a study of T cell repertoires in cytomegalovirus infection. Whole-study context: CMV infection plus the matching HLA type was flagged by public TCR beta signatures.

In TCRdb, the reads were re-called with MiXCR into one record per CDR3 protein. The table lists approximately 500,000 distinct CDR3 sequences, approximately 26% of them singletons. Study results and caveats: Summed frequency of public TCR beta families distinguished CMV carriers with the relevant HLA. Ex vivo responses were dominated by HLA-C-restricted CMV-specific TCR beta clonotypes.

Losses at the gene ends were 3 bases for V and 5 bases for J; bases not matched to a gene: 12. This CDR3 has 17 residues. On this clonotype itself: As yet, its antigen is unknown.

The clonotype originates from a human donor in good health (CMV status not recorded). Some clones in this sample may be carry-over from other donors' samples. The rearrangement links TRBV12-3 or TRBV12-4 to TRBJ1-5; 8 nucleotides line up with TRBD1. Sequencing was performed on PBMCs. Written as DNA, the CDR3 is TGTGCCAGCAGTTTCCGAATCAGGGGGCGGAGGGATCAGCCCCAGCATTTT. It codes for CASSFRIRGRRDQPQHF.